This TCR beta chain was retrieved from a study of blood T cells in healthy people across ages. Study observations and caveats: Nothing was known about donor CMV status, and this possibly confounded expanded clonotype changes.

Of note for this clonotype: The antigen remains undetermined.

Using a J-beta primer mix together with a sample-barcoded 5' primer, a second PCR was run for roughly 7 to 12 cycles. A single record per CDR3 protein comes from TCRdb applying MiXCR to the 5' RACE reads. There are around 800,000 distinct CDR3 sequences in the sample; around 45% occur only once, and about 19% lies in the top ten. The CDR3 loop spans 13 amino acids. Deletions cut 4 bases from V and 10 bases from J, with 14 bases between. Germline CDR1 reads DFQATT; CDR2 reads SNEGSKA (reference sequence). The TCR originated in a man aged 55 to 70 in good health. What was sequenced was blood. This chain joins TRBV20-1 and TRBJ1-6; D is ambiguous. Written as DNA, the CDR3 is TGCAGTGCTAAACCCCCGGGGATATCACCCCTCCACTTT. Encoded protein: CSAKPPGISPLHF.